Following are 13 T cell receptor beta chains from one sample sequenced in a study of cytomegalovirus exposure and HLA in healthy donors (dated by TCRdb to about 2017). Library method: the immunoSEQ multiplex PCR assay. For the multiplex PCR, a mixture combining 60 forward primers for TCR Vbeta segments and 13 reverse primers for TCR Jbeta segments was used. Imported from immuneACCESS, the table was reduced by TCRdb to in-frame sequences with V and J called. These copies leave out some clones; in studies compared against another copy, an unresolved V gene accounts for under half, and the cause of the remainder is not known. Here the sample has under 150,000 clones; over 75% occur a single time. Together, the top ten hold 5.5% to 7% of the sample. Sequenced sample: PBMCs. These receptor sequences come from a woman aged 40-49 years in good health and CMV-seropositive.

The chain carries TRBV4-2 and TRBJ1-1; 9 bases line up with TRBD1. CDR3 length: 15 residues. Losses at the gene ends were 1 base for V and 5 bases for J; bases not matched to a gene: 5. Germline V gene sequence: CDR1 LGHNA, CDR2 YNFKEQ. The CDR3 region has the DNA TGTGCCAGCAGCCAAGTTGGGACAGGGCGTACTGAAGCTTTCTTT. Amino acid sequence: CASSQVGTGRTEAFF.

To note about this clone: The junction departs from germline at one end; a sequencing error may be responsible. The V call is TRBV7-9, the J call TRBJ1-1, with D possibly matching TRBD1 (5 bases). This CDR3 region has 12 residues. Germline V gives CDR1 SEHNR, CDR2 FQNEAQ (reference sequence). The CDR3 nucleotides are TGTTCCAGCAGCTTAGAAGGGGATGAAGCTTTCTTT. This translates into CSSSLEGDEAFF.

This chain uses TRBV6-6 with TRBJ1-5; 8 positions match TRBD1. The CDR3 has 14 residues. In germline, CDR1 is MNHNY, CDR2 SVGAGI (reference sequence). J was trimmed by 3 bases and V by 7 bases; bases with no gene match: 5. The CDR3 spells CASTATGANQPQHF. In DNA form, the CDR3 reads TGTGCCAGCACGGCGACAGGGGCCAATCAGCCCCAGCATTTT.

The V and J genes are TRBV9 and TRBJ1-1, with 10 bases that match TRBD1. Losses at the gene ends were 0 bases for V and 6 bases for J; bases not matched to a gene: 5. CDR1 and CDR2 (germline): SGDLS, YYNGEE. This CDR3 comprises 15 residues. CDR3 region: CASSVGTGGVPEAFF. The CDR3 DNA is TGTGCCAGCAGCGTAGGGACAGGGGGGGTCCCTGAAGCTTTCTTT. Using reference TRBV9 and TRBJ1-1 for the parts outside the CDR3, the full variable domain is DSGVTQTPKHLITATGQRVTLRCSPRSGDLSVYWYQQSLDQGLQFLIQYYNGEERAKGNILERFSAQQFPDLHSELNLSSLELGDSALYFCASSVGTGGVPEAFFGQGTRLTVV.

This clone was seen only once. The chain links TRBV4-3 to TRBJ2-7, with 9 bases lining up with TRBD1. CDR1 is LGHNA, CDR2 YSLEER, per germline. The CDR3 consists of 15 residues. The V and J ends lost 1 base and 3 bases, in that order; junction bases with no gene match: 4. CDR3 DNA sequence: TGCGCCAGCAGCCAAGCCGGACAGGGGCTCTACGAGCAGTACTTC. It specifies CASSQAGQGLYEQYF.

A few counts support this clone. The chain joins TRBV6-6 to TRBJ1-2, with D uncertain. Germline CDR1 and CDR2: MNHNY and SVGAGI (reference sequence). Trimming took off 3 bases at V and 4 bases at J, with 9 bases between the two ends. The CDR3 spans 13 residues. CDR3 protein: CASSYPDFYGYTF. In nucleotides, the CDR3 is TGTGCCAGCAGTTATCCCGACTTCTATGGCTACACCTTC.

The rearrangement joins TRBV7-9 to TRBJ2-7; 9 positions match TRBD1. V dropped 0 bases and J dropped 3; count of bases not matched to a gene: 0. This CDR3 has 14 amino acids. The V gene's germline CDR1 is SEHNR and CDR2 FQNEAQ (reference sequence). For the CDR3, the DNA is TGTGCCAGCAGCTTAGCGGGACAGGGCTACGAGCAGTACTTC. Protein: CASSLAGQGYEQYF.

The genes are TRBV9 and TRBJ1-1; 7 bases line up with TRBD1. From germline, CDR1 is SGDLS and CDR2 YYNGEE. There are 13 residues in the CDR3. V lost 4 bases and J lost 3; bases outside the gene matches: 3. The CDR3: CASSRGQDTEAFF. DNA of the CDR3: TGTGCCAGCAGCCGAGGACAGGACACTGAAGCTTTCTTT.

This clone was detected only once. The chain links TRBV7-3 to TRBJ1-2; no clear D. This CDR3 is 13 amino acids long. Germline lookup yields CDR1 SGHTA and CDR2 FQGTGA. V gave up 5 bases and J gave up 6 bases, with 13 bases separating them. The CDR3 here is CASSPGAGDGYTF. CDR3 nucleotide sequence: TGTGCCAGCAGCCCGGGAGCTGGGGATGGCTACACCTTC. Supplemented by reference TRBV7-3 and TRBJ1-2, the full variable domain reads GAGVSQTPSNKVTEKGKYVELRCDPISGHTALYWYRQSLGQGPEFLIYFQGTGAADDSGLPNDRFFAVRPEGSVSTLKIQRTERGDSAVYLCASSPGAGDGYTFGSGTRLTVV.

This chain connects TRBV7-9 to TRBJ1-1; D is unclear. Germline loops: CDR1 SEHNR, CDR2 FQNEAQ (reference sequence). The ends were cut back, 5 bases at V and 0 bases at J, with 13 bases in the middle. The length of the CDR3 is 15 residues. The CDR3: CASSPHEAMNTEAFF. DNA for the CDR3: TGTGCCAGCAGCCCCCATGAGGCCATGAACACTGAAGCTTTCTTT.

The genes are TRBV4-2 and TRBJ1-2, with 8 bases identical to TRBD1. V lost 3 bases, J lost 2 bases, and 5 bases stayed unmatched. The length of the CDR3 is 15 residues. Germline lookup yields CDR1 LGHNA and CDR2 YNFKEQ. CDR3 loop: CASSHRTGGNYGYTF. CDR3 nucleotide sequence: TGTGCCAGCAGCCACAGAACAGGGGGGAACTATGGCTACACCTTC.

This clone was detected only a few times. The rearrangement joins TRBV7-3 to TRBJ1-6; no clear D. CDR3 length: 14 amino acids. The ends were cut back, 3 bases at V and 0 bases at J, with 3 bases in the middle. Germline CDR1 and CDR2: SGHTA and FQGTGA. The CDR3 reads CASSLSSYNSPLHF. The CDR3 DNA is TGTGCCAGCAGCTTGAGCTCCTATAATTCACCCCTCCACTTT.

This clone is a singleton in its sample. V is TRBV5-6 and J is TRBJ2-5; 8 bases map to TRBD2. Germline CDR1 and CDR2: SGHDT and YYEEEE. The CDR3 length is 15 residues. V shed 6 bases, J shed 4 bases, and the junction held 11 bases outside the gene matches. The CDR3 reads CASKRGYGTGETQYF. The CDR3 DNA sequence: TGTGCCAGCAAGCGGGGGTACGGAACGGGAGAGACCCAGTACTTC.